This TCR beta chain was documented in a study of cytomegalovirus exposure and HLA in healthy donors. Study-wide results and limits: Later work found that TCR association rates differed between HLA loci; DRB1 had the most and HLA-C the fewest. Researchers reported in a later analysis that a missense DCLRE1C variant was tied to TCR beta V- and J-gene trimming.

Trimming removed 6 bases at V and 1 base at J, with 11 bases between. From germline, CDR1 is SGHTA and CDR2 FQGTGA. This CDR3 has 14 amino acids. A multiplex PCR was run with 60 Vbeta primers and 13 Jbeta primers. Only in-frame clones appear in the TCRdb table, and some are missing; sequencing was by immunoSEQ multiplex PCR. The sample has 150,000 to 200,000 clones; over 65% are singletons. Worth noting for this clone: Its antigen is not identified.

Sample: PBMCs. This chain links TRBV7-3 with TRBJ2-3; TRBD2 is a possible D gene (6 bases). This receptor was identified in a middle-aged woman in good health and CMV-seronegative. The CDR3 loop is CASSSGGGTDTQYF. The CDR3 DNA reads as TGTGCCAGCAGTTCCGGCGGGGGCACAGATACGCAGTATTTT.